The 4 T cell receptor beta chains listed next were all sequenced from one sample in a study of identical twins. In TCRdb, the 5' RACE reads were re-called with MiXCR into one record per CDR3 protein. The sample lists a few hundred thousand distinct CDR3 sequences; less than 9% were seen once. The sample was also linked to a second study, of yellow fever vaccine responses in identical twins.

The sequenced sample was memory (CD45RO+) T cells sorted from blood. These receptors all stem from a woman younger than 35 in good health.

This clonotype was picked up many times. The chain recombines TRBV5-5 with TRBJ1-2; D unresolved. The germline V gene has CDR1 SGHKS and CDR2 YYEKEE (reference sequence). This CDR3 is 15 amino acids long. V dropped 0 bases and J dropped 4 bases, with 13 bases sitting between them. The CDR3 spells CASSLDPMMGYGYTF. CDR3 coding DNA: TGTGCCAGCAGCTTGGATCCTATGATGGGCTATGGCTACACCTTC.

This clonotype was observed many times. The chain is built from TRBV18 and TRBJ1-2, with 10 bases fitting TRBD1. Per germline, CDR1 KGHSH and CDR2 LQKENI. The CDR3 length is 14 residues. The V and J ends lost 6 bases and 2 bases, in that order; junction bases with no gene match: 3. Written as DNA, the CDR3 is TGTGCCAGCTCGCCGGACAGGGGGAACTATGGCTACACCTTC. Its protein is CASSPDRGNYGYTF.

The V call is TRBV20-1, the J call TRBJ2-5; D possibly corresponds to TRBD2 (5 bases). CDR3 length: 15 residues. V was pared by 2 bases and J by 5 bases, with 18 bases between. The germline V gene encodes CDR1 DFQATT and CDR2 SNEGSKA (reference sequence). CDR3 in DNA: TGCAGTGCTAGAAAGGAGGAGTGGCTTACGGAGACCCAGTACTTC. Residues: CSARKEEWLTETQYF.

This clonotype was found many times. This chain joins TRBV5-1 and TRBJ1-6; D is uncertain. The CDR3 is made up of 16 amino acids. CDR1 and CDR2 from the germline V gene are SGHRS and YFSETQ. V was shortened by 3 bases and J by 3 bases, with 13 bases between the two germline ends. CDR3 loop: CASSSGPDLYNSPLHF. CDR3 coding DNA: TGCGCCAGCAGCTCCGGACCGGACCTCTATAATTCACCCCTCCACTTT.